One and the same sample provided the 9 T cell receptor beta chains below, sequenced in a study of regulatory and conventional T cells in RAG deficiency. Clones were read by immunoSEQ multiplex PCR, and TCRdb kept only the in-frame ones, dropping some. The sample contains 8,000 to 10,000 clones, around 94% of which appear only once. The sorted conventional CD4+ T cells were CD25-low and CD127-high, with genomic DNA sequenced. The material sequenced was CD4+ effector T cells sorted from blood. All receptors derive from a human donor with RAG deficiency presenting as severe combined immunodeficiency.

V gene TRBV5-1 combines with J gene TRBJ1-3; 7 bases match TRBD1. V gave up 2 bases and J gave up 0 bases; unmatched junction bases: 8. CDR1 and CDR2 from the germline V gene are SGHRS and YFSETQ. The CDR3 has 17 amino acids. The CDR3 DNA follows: TGCGCCAGCAGCTTAAGACAGGGCACTCTCTCTGGAAACACCATATATTTT. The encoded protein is CASSLRQGTLSGNTIYF.

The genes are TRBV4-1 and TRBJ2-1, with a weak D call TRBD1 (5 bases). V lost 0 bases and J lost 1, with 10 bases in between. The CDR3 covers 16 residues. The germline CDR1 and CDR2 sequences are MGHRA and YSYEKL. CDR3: CASSQDRAGSYNEQFF. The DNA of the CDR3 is TGCGCCAGCAGCCAAGATCGGGCAGGGTCCTACAATGAGCAGTTCTTC.

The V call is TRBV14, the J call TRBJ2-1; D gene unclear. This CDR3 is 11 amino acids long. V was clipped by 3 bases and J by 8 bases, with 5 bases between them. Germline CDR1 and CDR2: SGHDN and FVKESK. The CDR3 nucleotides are TGTGCCAGCAGCCAGTTTTATGAGCAGTTCTTC. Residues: CASSQFYEQFF.

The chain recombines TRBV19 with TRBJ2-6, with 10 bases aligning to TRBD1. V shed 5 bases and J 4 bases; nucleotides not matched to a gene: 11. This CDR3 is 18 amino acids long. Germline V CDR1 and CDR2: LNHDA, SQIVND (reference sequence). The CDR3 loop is CASSEVPGQGTGANVLTF. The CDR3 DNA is TGTGCCAGTAGTGAGGTCCCGGGACAGGGGACCGGGGCCAACGTCCTGACTTTC.

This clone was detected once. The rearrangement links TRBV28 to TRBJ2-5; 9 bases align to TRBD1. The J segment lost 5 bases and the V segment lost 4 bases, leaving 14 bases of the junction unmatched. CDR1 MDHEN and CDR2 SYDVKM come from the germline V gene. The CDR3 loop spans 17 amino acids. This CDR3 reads CASSSSTGGIGWETQYF. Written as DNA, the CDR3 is TGTGCCAGCAGTTCCTCGACAGGGGGTATAGGATGGGAGACCCAGTACTTC. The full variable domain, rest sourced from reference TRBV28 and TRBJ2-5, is DVKVTQSSRYLVKRTGEKVFLECVQDMDHENMFWYRQDPGLGLRLIYFSYDVKMKEKGDIPEGYSVSREKKERFSLILESASTNQTSMYLCASSSSTGGIGWETQYFGPGTRLLVL.

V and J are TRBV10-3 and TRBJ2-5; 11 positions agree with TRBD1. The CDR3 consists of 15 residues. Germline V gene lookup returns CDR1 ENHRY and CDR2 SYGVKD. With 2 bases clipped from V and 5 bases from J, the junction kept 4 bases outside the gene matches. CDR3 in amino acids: CAISEGQGARETQYF. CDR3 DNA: TGTGCCATCAGTGAGGGACAGGGGGCGCGGGAGACCCAGTACTTC.

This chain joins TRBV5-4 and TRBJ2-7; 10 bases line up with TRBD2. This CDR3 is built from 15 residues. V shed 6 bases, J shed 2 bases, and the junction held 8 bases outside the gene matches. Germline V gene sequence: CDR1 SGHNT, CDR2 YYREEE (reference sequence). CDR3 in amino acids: CASTPGLAGAYEQYF. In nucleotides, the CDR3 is TGTGCCAGCACCCCCGGGCTAGCGGGAGCCTACGAGCAGTACTTC.

The CDR3 DNA reads as TGCGCCAGCAGCTTGGGAGGACAAAGAGTAGAGACCCAGTACTTC. Its protein is CASSLGGQRVETQYF. The chain joins TRBV5-1 to TRBJ2-5; possible D gene TRBD1, 5 bases. Trimming removed 0 bases from V and 4 bases from J, with 13 bases in between. Germline-derived CDR1 and CDR2 are SGHRS and YFSETQ. The CDR3 extends over 15 amino acids.

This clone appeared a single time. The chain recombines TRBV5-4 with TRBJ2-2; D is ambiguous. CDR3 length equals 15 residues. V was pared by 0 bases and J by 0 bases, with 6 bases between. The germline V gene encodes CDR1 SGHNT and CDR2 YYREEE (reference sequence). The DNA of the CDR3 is TGTGCCAGCAGCTTGGCCACAGCGAACACCGGGGAGCTGTTTTTT. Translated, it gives CASSLATANTGELFF.